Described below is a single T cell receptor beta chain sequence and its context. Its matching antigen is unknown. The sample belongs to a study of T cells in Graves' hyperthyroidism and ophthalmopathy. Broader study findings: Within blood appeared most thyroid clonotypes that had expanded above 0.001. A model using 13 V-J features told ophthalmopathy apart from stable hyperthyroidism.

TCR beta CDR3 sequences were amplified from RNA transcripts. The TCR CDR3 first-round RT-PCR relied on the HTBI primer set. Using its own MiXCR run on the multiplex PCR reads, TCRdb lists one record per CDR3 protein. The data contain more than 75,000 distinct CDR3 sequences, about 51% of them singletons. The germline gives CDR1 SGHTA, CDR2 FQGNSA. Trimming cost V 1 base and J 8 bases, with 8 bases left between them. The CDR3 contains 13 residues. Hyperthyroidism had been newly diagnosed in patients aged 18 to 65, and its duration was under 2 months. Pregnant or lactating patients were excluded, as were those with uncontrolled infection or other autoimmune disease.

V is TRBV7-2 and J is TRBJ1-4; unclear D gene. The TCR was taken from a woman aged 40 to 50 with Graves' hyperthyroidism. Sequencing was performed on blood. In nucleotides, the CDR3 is TGTGCCAGCAGCTTAGACTTCGGGGAAAAACTGTTTTTT. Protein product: CASSLDFGEKLFF.